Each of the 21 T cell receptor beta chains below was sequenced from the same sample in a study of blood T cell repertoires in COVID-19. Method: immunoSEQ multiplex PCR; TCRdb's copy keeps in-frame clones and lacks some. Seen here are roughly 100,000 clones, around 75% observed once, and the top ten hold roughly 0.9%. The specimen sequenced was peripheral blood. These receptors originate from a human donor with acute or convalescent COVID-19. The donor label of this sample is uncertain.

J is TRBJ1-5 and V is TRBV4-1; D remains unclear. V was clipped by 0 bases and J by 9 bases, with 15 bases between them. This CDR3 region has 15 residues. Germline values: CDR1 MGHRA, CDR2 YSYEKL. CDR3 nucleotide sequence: TGCGCCAGCAGCCAAGATGAACGGAGAGGTCGGCCCCAGCATTTT. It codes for CASSQDERRGRPQHF.

CDR3 sequence: CASSMNGNTEAFF. The CDR3 DNA reads as TGTGCCAGCAGCATGAACGGGAACACTGAAGCTTTCTTT. This sequence joins TRBV7-3 and TRBJ1-1; D remains ambiguous. Between the trimmed V and J ends, which lost 5 bases and 1 base, there was a span of 8 bases. Germline V CDR1 and CDR2: SGHTA, FQGTGA. CDR3 length equals 13 residues.

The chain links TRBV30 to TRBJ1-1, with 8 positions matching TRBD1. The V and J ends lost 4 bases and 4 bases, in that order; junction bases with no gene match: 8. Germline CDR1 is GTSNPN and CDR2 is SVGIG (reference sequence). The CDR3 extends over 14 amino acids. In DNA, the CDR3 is TGTGCCTGGACGAAGGAGACAGGGGCCACTGAAGCTTTCTTT. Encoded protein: CAWTKETGATEAFF.

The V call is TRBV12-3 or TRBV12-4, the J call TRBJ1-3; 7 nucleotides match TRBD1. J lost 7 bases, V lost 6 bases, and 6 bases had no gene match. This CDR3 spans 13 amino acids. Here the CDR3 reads CASRPTGPNTIYF. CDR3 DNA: TGTGCCAGCAGGCCGACAGGGCCGAACACCATATATTTT.

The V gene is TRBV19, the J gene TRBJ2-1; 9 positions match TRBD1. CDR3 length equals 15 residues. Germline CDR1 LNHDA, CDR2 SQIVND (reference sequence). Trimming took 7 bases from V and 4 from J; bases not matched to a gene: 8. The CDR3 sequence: CASNTDRGIYNEQFF. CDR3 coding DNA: TGTGCCAGTAACACCGACAGGGGGATATACAATGAGCAGTTCTTC. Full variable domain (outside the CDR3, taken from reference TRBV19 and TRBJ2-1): DGGITQSPKYLFRKEGQNVTLSCEQNLNHDAMYWYRQDPGQGLRLIYYSQIVNDFQKGDIAEGYSVSREKKESFPLTVTSAQKNPTAFYLCASNTDRGIYNEQFFGPGTRLTVL.

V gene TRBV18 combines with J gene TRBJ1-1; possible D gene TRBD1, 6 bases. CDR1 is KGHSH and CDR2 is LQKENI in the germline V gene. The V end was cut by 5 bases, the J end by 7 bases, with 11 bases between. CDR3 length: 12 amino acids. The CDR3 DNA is TGTGCCAGCTCAAACAGGGACGGTGAAGCTTTCTTT. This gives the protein CASSNRDGEAFF. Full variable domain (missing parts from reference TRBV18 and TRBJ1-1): NAGVMQNPRHLVRRRGQEARLRCSPMKGHSHVYWYRQLPEEGLKFMVYLQKENIIDESGMPKERFSAEFPKEGPSILRIQQVVRGDSAAYFCASSNRDGEAFFGQGTRLTVV.

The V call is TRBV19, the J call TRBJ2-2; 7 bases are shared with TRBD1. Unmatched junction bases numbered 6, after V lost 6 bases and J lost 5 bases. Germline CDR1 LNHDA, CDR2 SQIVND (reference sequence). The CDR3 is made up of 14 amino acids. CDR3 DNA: TGTGCCAGTAGACGACAGGGAAGGACCGGGGAGCTGTTTTTT. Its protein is CASRRQGRTGELFF.

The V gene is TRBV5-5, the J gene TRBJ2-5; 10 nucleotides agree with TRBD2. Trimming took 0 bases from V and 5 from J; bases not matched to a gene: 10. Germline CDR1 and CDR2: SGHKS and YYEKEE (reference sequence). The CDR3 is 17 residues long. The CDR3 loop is CASSLGASGGFQETQYF. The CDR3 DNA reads TGTGCCAGCAGCTTGGGCGCTAGCGGGGGCTTCCAGGAGACCCAGTACTTC.

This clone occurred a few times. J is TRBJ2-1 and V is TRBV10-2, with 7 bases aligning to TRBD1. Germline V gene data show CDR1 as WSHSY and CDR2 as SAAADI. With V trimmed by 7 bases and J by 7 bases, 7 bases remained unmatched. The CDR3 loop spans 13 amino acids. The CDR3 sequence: CASTTGVRNEQFF. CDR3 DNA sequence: TGCGCCAGCACAACAGGGGTTCGGAATGAGCAGTTCTTC.

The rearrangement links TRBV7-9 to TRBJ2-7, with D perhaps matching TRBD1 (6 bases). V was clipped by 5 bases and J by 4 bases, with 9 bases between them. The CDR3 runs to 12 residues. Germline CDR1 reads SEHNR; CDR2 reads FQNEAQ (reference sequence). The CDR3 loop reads CASSTQGYEQYF. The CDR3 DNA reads TGTGCCAGCAGCACACAGGGTTACGAGCAGTACTTC.

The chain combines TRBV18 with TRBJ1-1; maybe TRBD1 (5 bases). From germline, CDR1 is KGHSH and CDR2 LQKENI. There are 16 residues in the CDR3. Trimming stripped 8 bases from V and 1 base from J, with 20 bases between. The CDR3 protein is CASGTAGGDGNTEAFF. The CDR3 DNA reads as TGTGCCAGCGGCACAGCCGGGGGGGACGGGAACACTGAAGCTTTCTTT.

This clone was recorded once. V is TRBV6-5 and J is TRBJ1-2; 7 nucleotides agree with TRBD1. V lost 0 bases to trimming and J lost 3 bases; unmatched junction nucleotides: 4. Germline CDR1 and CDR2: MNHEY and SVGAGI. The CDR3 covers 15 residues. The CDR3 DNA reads TGTGCCAGCAGTTACTCAGGGGGCAGGGACTATGGCTACACCTTC. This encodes CASSYSGGRDYGYTF.

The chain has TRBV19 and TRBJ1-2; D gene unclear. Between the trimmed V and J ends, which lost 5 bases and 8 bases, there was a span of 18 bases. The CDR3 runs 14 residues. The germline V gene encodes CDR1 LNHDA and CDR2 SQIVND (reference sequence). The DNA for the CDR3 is TGTGCCAGTAGTCGCTTAATCGGTGTAATAGGCTACACCTTC. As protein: CASSRLIGVIGYTF. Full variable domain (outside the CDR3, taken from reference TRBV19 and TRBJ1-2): DGGITQSPKYLFRKEGQNVTLSCEQNLNHDAMYWYRQDPGQGLRLIYYSQIVNDFQKGDIAEGYSVSREKKESFPLTVTSAQKNPTAFYLCASSRLIGVIGYTFGSGTRLTVV.

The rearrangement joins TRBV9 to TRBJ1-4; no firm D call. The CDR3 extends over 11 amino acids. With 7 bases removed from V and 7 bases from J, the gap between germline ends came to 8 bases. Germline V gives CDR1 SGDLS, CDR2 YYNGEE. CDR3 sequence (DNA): TGTGCCAGCTCGGCAGGTGAAAAACTGTTTTTT. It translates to CASSAGEKLFF.

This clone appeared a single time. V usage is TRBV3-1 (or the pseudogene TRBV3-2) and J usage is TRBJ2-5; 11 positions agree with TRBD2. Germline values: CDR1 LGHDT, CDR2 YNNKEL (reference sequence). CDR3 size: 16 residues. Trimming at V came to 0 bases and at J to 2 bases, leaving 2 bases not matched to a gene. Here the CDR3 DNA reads TGTGCCAGCAGCCAAGACCCTAGCGGGGGGCAAGAGACCCAGTACTTC. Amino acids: CASSQDPSGGQETQYF.

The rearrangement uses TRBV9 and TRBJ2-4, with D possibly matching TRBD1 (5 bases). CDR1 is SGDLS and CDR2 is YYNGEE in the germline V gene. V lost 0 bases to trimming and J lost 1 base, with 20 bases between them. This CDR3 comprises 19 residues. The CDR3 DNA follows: TGTGCCAGCAGCGTAGGGCCCCCATTGGTGGGGCCGGCCAAAAACATTCAGTACTTC. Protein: CASSVGPPLVGPAKNIQYF.

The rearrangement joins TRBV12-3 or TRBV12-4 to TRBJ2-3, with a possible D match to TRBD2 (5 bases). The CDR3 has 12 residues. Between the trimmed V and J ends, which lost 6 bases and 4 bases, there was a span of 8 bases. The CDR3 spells CASRPGADTQYF. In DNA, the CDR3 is TGTGCCAGCAGGCCCGGGGCAGATACGCAGTATTTT.

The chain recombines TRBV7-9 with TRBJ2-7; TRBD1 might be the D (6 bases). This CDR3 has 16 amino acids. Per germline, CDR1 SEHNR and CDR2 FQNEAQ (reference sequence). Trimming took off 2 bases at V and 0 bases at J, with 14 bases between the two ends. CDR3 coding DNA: TGTGCCAGCAGCTTAACAGGGAGTGTGGGCTCCTACGAGCAGTACTTC. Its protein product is CASSLTGSVGSYEQYF.

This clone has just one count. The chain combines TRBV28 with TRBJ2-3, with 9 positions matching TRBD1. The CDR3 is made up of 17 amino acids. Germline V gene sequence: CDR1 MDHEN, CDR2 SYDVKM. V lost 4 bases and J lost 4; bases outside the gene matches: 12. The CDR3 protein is CASSWGRWDREADTQYF. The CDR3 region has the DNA TGTGCCAGCAGTTGGGGTCGGTGGGACAGGGAAGCAGATACGCAGTATTTT.

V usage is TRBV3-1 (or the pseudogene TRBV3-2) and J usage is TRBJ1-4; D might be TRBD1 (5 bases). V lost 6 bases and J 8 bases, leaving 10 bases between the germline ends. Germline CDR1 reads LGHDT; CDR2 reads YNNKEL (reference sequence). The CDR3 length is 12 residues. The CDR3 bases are TGTGCCAGCAGTCGGACATCGGAAAAACTGTTTTTT. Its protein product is CASSRTSEKLFF.

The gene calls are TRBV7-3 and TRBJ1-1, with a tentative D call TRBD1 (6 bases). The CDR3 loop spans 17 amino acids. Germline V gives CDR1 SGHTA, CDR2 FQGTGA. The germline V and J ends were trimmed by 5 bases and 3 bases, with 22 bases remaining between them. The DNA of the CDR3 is TGTGCCAGCAGCCGACAACCTATGGGGGGGGCGGACACTGAAGCTTTCTTT. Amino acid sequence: CASSRQPMGGADTEAFF.